These 29 T cell receptor beta chains came from one sample sequenced in a study of cytomegalovirus exposure and HLA in healthy donors. Use of 60 Vbeta and 13 Jbeta primers characterized the PCR. Sequencing used immunoSEQ multiplex PCR; TCRdb keeps in-frame clones, though not all of them. Altogether 80,000 to 100,000 clones are present, around 80% being singletons, with the ten largest covering 1.4%. Sequencing used PBMCs. The receptors originated from a man aged 35-49 years in good health and CMV-seronegative.

The table lists this clone with a count of one. The chain's CDR3 is CASSQSCGDRPYEQYF. The CDR3 DNA is TGCGCCAGCAGTCAATCCTGCGGGGACAGACCCTACGAGCAGTACTTC. The rearrangement links TRBV23-1 to TRBJ2-7; a possible D gene is TRBD1 (7 bases). TRBV23-1 counts as an open reading frame of uncertain function. Trimming took off 0 bases at V and 2 bases at J, with 14 bases between the two ends. The length of the CDR3 is 16 residues.

The chain employs TRBV6-1 and TRBJ1-1, with 7 bases aligning to TRBD1. Trimming cost V 7 bases and J 1 base; bases outside gene matches: 9. Germline loops: CDR1 MNHNS, CDR2 SASEGT. This CDR3 has 15 amino acids. CDR3 nucleotide sequence: TGTGCCAGCACATACGCTACAGGGGCGAACACTGAAGCTTTCTTT. Translated: CASTYATGANTEAFF.

The chain is built from TRBV7-6 and TRBJ1-1, with D uncertain. The CDR3 loop spans 18 amino acids. The V gene lost 2 bases and the J gene lost 0 bases, with 19 bases spanning the gap. Germline-derived CDR1 and CDR2 are SGHVS and FNYEAQ. This CDR3 reads CASSLRRSIGRMNTEAFF. CDR3 DNA: TGTGCCAGCAGCTTAAGGAGGTCGATCGGTAGGATGAACACTGAAGCTTTCTTT. The variable domain in full, with the rest retrieved from reference TRBV7-6 and TRBJ1-1, is GAGVSQSPRYKVTKRGQDVALRCDPISGHVSLYWYRQALGQGPEFLTYFNYEAQQDKSGLPNDRFSAERPEGSISTLTIQRTEQRDSAMYRCASSLRRSIGRMNTEAFFGQGTRLTVV.

The chain links TRBV18 to TRBJ1-4; TRBD1 agrees at 9 bases. The CDR3 spans 14 residues. The V segment lost 3 bases and the J segment 7 bases; nucleotides outside the gene matches: 3. Germline V CDR1 and CDR2: KGHSH, LQKENI. The CDR3 spells CASSPGTGTEKLFF. Here the CDR3 DNA reads TGTGCCAGCTCACCGGGGACAGGGACTGAAAAACTGTTTTTT.

The chain carries TRBV5-1 and TRBJ1-3; D gene unclear. The CDR3 contains 15 residues. Per germline, CDR1 SGHRS and CDR2 YFSETQ. The germline V and J ends were trimmed by 6 bases and 0 bases, with 13 bases remaining between them. The CDR3 nucleotides read TGCGCCAGCAACTCAAACAGTCACTCTGGAAACACCATATATTTT. Translated: CASNSNSHSGNTIYF.

V usage is TRBV7-2 and J usage is TRBJ2-6; D possibly corresponds to TRBD1 (5 bases). This CDR3 is 17 amino acids long. Trimming removed 6 bases at V and 0 bases at J, with 15 bases between. Germline lookup yields CDR1 SGHTA and CDR2 FQGNSA. The CDR3 here is CASRRDRGVSGANVLTF. For the CDR3, the DNA is TGTGCCAGCAGACGTGACAGAGGAGTCTCTGGGGCCAACGTCCTGACTTTC.

The chain combines TRBV7-6 with TRBJ2-5, with 10 bases fitting TRBD2. Germline V CDR1 and CDR2: SGHVS, FNYEAQ. CDR3 length: 18 residues. V shed 1 base and J 7 bases; nucleotides not matched to a gene: 15. The CDR3 loop reads CASSLGIAGGDLRRTQYF. The CDR3, as DNA: TGTGCCAGCAGCTTAGGTATAGCGGGGGGCGATCTCCGGAGGACCCAGTACTTC.

The rearrangement joins TRBV6-1 to TRBJ2-5; TRBD1 agrees at 7 bases. Germline V CDR1 and CDR2: MNHNS, SASEGT. The CDR3 is made up of 16 amino acids. V was pared by 1 base and J by 6 bases, with 11 bases of the junction left unmatched. The DNA for the CDR3 is TGTGCCAGCAGTGAAGATGTAGGGGGCTATTTGAAGACCCAGTACTTC. Its translation is CASSEDVGGYLKTQYF.

The chain is built from TRBV7-2 and TRBJ1-2; 9 bases map to TRBD1. The CDR3 has 19 residues. Trimming at V came to 1 base and at J to 4 bases, leaving 16 bases not matched to a gene. The germline V gene has CDR1 SGHTA and CDR2 FQGNSA. The CDR3 DNA is TGTGCCAGCAGCTTAGTCTTAAGGCGACAGGGGGATCTACTCTATGGCTACACCTTC. It specifies CASSLVLRRQGDLLYGYTF.

This chain uses TRBV28 with TRBJ1-2; no firm D call. Trimming removed 4 bases from V and 8 bases from J, with 11 bases in between. CDR1 and CDR2 (germline): MDHEN, SYDVKM. The CDR3 is 12 amino acids. The CDR3 nucleotides are TGTGCCAGCAGTTCCCAACCCCAGGGCTACACCTTC. Translated, it gives CASSSQPQGYTF.

V gene TRBV5-1 combines with J gene TRBJ2-2, with D possibly TRBD1 on 7 matching bases. The CDR3 extends over 15 amino acids. Germline V gene lookup returns CDR1 SGHRS and CDR2 YFSETQ. Trimming left V 4 bases short and J 3 bases short, with 13 bases between. The CDR3 DNA sequence: TGCGCCAGCAGCCCGGGGGACAGAGACACCGGGGAGCTGTTTTTT. Protein sequence: CASSPGDRDTGELFF. Looking up the rest from reference TRBV5-1 and TRBJ2-2 gives the full variable domain: KAGVTQTPRYLIKTRGQQVTLSCSPISGHRSVSWYQQTPGQGLQFLFEYFSETQRNKGNFPGRFSGRQFSNSRSEMNVSTLELGDSALYLCASSPGDRDTGELFFGEGSRLTVL.

The chain uses TRBV5-1 and TRBJ2-2, with 8 positions matching TRBD1. CDR3 length: 16 residues. J lost 6 bases, V lost 1 base, and 8 bases had no gene match. Germline CDR1 SGHRS, CDR2 YFSETQ. The DNA for the CDR3 is TGCGCCAGCAGCTTGAGGACAGGGTCTTCGGCCGGGGAGCTGTTTTTT. It translates to CASSLRTGSSAGELFF.

V and J are TRBV19 and TRBJ2-5, with D possibly matching TRBD1 (6 bases). Gene TRBJ2-7 matches the end of the DNA better, so the J call may be wrong. Germline lookup yields CDR1 LNHDA and CDR2 SQIVND (reference sequence). This CDR3 has 14 amino acids. This chain's CDR3 is CASSQQGFSYEQYF. The CDR3 nucleotides are TGTGCCAGTAGCCAACAGGGATTCTCCTACGAGCAGTACTTC.

This clone was observed a handful of times. The chain joins TRBV5-4 to TRBJ1-6; possible D gene TRBD1, 6 bases. V lost 0 bases, J lost 7 bases, and 11 bases lay in between. The germline V gene encodes CDR1 SGHNT and CDR2 YYREEE (reference sequence). This CDR3 spans 15 amino acids. The CDR3 sequence: CASSLDPGANSPLHF. The CDR3 bases are TGTGCCAGCAGCTTGGATCCAGGGGCGAATTCACCCCTCCACTTT.

This clone has just a few counts. The chain employs TRBV7-9 and TRBJ2-1, with 11 positions matching TRBD2. CDR1 and CDR2 (germline): SEHNR, FQNEAQ (reference sequence). The CDR3 is 16 amino acids. J was trimmed by 1 base and V by 6 bases; bases with no gene match: 5. CDR3 amino acids: CASSSSGGLSYNEQFF. The DNA of the CDR3 is TGTGCCAGCAGTTCTAGCGGGGGGCTGTCCTACAATGAGCAGTTCTTC.

V is TRBV5-1 and J is TRBJ1-6; 11 nucleotides agree with TRBD1. V lost 4 bases to trimming and J lost 8 bases; unmatched junction nucleotides: 5. This CDR3 is 15 amino acids long. The V gene's germline CDR1 is SGHRS and CDR2 YFSETQ. The CDR3 nucleotides read TGCGCCAGCAGCCCTAAGGGACAGGGGGATTCACCCCTCCACTTT. Translated, it gives CASSPKGQGDSPLHF.

The count of this clone is one. The rearrangement uses TRBV11-2 and TRBJ1-1, with D possibly being TRBD1 (6 bases). The germline V and J ends were trimmed by 1 base and 6 bases, with 15 bases remaining between them. Germline assignment: CDR1 SGHAT and CDR2 FQNNGV. CDR3 size: 15 residues. The CDR3 DNA follows: TGTGCCAGCAGCTTAGCCACAGGACAGCGGCCTGAAGCTTTCTTT. Translation gives CASSLATGQRPEAFF. Full variable domain (outside the CDR3, taken from reference TRBV11-2 and TRBJ1-1): EAGVAQSPRYKIIEKRQSVAFWCNPISGHATLYWYQQILGQGPKLLIQFQNNGVVDDSQLPKDRFSAERLKGVDSTLKIQPAKLEDSAVYLCASSLATGQRPEAFFGQGTRLTVV.

CDR3 loop: CATSEGDRGLAGELFF. CDR3 DNA sequence: TGTGCCACCAGCGAGGGGGACAGGGGATTGGCCGGGGAGCTGTTTTTT. The chain couples TRBV15 to TRBJ2-2, with 10 bases fitting TRBD1. The junction had 9 bases not matched to a gene; V was cut back by 5 bases and J by 6 bases. The CDR3 runs 16 residues. Germline loops: CDR1 LNHNV, CDR2 YYDKDF (reference sequence).

The chain employs TRBV5-1 and TRBJ2-2, with D maybe TRBD1 (5 bases). CDR1 is SGHRS and CDR2 is YFSETQ in the germline V gene. V lost 7 bases and J 2 bases, leaving 12 bases between the germline ends. CDR3 length equals 14 residues. CDR3 nucleotide sequence: TGCGCCAGCCGGGCAGGGATAAACACCGGGGAGCTGTTTTTT. Its protein product is CASRAGINTGELFF. Filled out from reference TRBV5-1 and TRBJ2-2, the complete variable domain reads KAGVTQTPRYLIKTRGQQVTLSCSPISGHRSVSWYQQTPGQGLQFLFEYFSETQRNKGNFPGRFSGRQFSNSRSEMNVSTLELGDSALYLCASRAGINTGELFFGEGSRLTVL.

CDR3 protein: CASSYSSRGEWAFF. Written as DNA, the CDR3 is TGTGCCAGCAGTTACTCGAGCCGGGGAGAGTGGGCTTTCTTT. The rearrangement uses TRBV6-6 and TRBJ1-1; D gene uncertain. Germline-derived CDR1 and CDR2 are MNHNY and SVGAGI (reference sequence). V shed 0 bases and J shed 11 bases, with 16 bases lying between them. This CDR3 comprises 14 residues.

The V and J genes are TRBV6-1 and TRBJ2-5, with D unclear. Germline CDR1 is MNHNS and CDR2 is SASEGT. This CDR3 is 12 amino acids long. V was pared by 6 bases and J by 5 bases, with 10 bases between. Here the CDR3 DNA reads TGTGCCAGCAGCGATTACGGGGAGACCCAGTACTTC. Protein: CASSDYGETQYF.

The CDR3 nucleotides read TGTGCCAGTAGTTTCGGGACAGGGGGAAATCAGCCCCAGCATTTT. Translation gives CASSFGTGGNQPQHF. The chain couples TRBV19 to TRBJ1-5, with TRBD1 matching over 11 bases. The CDR3 covers 15 residues. Germline trimming cut 5 bases from V and 4 bases from J; bases unmatched to any gene: 4. Germline loops: CDR1 LNHDA, CDR2 SQIVND (reference sequence).

This clone was recorded only once. The gene calls are TRBV10-3 and TRBJ2-5; a weak D match, TRBD2 (5 bases). V was shortened by 0 bases and J by 5 bases, with 7 bases between the two germline ends. The germline gives CDR1 ENHRY, CDR2 SYGVKD. The CDR3 is made up of 13 amino acids. CDR3 protein: CAISESTGETQYF. The CDR3 DNA sequence: TGTGCCATCAGTGAGTCGACGGGGGAGACCCAGTACTTC.

This sequence joins TRBV10-3 and TRBJ1-1, with D unresolved. CDR3 length equals 13 residues. Trimming removed 4 bases from V and 3 bases from J, with 9 bases in between. Per germline, CDR1 ENHRY and CDR2 SYGVKD. Here the CDR3 reads CAISGARDTEAFF. In DNA form, the CDR3 reads TGTGCCATCAGTGGCGCCCGGGACACTGAAGCTTTCTTT.

CDR3 bases: TGTGCCAGAACCCAGTATAATGGCTACACCTTC. This translates into CARTQYNGYTF. The chain recombines TRBV21-1 with TRBJ1-2; the table's TRBD1 call for D was not verified on the DNA. TRBV21-1 is noted as a pseudogene. CDR3 length: 11 amino acids.

The rearrangement uses TRBV7-3 and TRBJ2-1; the D is unclear. Trimming pared 1 base from V and 4 bases from J, leaving 5 bases between. Germline CDR1 reads SGHTA; CDR2 reads FQGTGA. This CDR3 region has 13 residues. CDR3 loop: CASSLMRYNEQFF. The CDR3 DNA sequence: TGTGCCAGCAGCTTAATGCGTTACAATGAGCAGTTCTTC.

The rearrangement uses TRBV19 and TRBJ2-7; 10 bases fit TRBD1. The V gene end was trimmed by 7 bases and the J gene end by 6 bases; junction bases not matched to a gene: 21. Germline V gene data show CDR1 as LNHDA and CDR2 as SQIVND (reference sequence). The CDR3 runs to 18 residues. The CDR3 nucleotides read TGTGCCAGTAACCCCGGGACAGGGGAAACGCCCAGGTCGGGCGAGCAGTACTTC. This codes for CASNPGTGETPRSGEQYF. Variable domain in full (rest from reference TRBV19 and TRBJ2-7): DGGITQSPKYLFRKEGQNVTLSCEQNLNHDAMYWYRQDPGQGLRLIYYSQIVNDFQKGDIAEGYSVSREKKESFPLTVTSAQKNPTAFYLCASNPGTGETPRSGEQYFGPGTRLTVT.

This clone was counted only a few times. The CDR3 loop is CASSERGGLGNEQFF. CDR3 sequence (DNA): TGTGCCAGCAGCGAGCGGGGGGGCCTAGGCAATGAGCAGTTCTTC. The chain links TRBV7-9 to TRBJ2-1, with 10 bases lining up with TRBD2. The CDR3 spans 15 residues. CDR1 is SEHNR, CDR2 FQNEAQ, per germline (reference sequence). V was clipped by 5 bases and J by 6 bases; unmatched bases: 7. Using reference TRBV7-9 and TRBJ2-1 for the parts outside the CDR3, the full variable domain is DTGVSQNPRHKITKRGQNVTFRCDPISEHNRLYWYRQTLGQGPEFLTYFQNEAQLEKSRLLSDRFSAERPKGSFSTLEIQRTEQGDSAMYLCASSERGGLGNEQFFGPGTRLTVL.

The V gene is TRBV6-4, the J gene TRBJ2-1; 7 nucleotides align to TRBD1. CDR1 is MRHNA, CDR2 SNTAGT, per germline. The CDR3 is made up of 17 amino acids. Trimming removed 6 bases from V and 2 bases from J; junction bases left unmatched: 13. The CDR3 bases are TGTGCCAGCAGCGCCCTACCCCTCGGGACAGCCTACAATGAGCAGTTCTTC. Protein: CASSALPLGTAYNEQFF.